The TCR beta chain under discussion was sequenced for a study of identical twins. V lost 5 bases, J lost 0 bases, and 8 bases lay in between. There are 14 residues in the CDR3. One entry per CDR3 protein results from TCRdb running MiXCR on the 5' RACE reads. The top ten hold more than 12% of the sample, which has approximately 250,000 distinct CDR3 sequences, under 8.5% seen once. This clonotype occurred many times. These same records also appear under a second study, on T cells expressing NK-cell markers.

The chain carries TRBV12-3 or TRBV12-4 and TRBJ1-5; the D gene is possibly TRBD1 (5 bases). Source material: CD8+ T cells sorted from blood. The origin of this receptor is a woman under 30 in good health. The CDR3 reads CASSPGPSNQPQHF. The CDR3 bases are TGTGCCAGCAGTCCGGGACCTAGCAATCAGCCCCAGCATTTT.